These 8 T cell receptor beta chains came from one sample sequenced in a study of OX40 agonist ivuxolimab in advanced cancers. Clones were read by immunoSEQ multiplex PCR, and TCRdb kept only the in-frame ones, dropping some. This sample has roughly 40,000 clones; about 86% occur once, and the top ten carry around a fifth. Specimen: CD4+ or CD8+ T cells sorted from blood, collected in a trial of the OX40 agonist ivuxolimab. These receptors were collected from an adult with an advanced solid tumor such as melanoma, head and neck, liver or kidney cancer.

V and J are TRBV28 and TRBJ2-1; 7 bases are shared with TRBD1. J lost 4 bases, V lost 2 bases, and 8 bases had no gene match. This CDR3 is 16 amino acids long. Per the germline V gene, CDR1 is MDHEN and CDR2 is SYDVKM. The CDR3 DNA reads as TGTGCCAGCAGTTTAGCGACAGGGTCAGGGTACAATGAGCAGTTCTTC. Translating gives CASSLATGSGYNEQFF.

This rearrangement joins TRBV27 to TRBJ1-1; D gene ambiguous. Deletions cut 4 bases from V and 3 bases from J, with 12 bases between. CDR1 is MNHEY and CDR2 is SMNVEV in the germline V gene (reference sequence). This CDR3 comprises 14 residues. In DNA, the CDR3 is TGTGCCAGCAGTTCACTAGACGGGGACACTGAAGCTTTCTTT. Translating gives CASSSLDGDTEAFF.

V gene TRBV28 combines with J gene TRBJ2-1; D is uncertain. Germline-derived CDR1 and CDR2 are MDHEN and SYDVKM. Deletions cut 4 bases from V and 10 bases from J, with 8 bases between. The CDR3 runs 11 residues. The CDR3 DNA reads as TGTGCCAGCAGTTATTCCGGCGAGCAGTTCTTC. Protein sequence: CASSYSGEQFF. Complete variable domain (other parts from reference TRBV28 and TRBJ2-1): DVKVTQSSRYLVKRTGEKVFLECVQDMDHENMFWYRQDPGLGLRLIYFSYDVKMKEKGDIPEGYSVSREKKERFSLILESASTNQTSMYLCASSYSGEQFFGPGTRLTVL.

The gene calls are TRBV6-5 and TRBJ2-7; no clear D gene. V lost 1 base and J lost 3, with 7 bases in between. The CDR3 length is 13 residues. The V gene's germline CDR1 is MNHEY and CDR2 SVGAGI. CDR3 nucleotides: TGTGCCAGCAGTTACTACGGCCTCTACGAGCAGTACGTC. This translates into CASSYYGLYEQYV.

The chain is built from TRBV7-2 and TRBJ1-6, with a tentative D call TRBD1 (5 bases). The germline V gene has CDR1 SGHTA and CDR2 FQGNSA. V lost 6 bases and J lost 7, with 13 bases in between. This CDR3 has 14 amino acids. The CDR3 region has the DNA TGTGCCAGCAGTCTTGACAGCATAAATTCACCCCTCCACTTT. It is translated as CASSLDSINSPLHF. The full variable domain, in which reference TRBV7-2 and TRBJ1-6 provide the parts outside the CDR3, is GAGVSQSPSNKVTEKGKDVELRCDPISGHTALYWYRQSLGQGLEFLIYFQGNSAPDKSGLPSDRFSAERTGGSVSTLTIQRTQQEDSAVYLCASSLDSINSPLHFGNGTRLTVT.

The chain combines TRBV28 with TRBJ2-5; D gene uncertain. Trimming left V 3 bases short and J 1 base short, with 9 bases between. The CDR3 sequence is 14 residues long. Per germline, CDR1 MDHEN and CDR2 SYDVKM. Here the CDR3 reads CASSLIEAQETQYF. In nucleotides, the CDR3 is TGTGCCAGCAGTTTGATAGAGGCCCAAGAGACCCAGTACTTC.

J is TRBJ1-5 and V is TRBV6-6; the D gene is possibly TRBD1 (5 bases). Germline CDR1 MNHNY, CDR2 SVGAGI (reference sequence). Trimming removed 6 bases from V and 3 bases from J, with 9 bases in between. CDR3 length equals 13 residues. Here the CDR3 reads CASRDSYNQPQHF. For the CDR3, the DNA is TGTGCCAGCAGAGACAGTTACAATCAGCCCCAGCATTTT.

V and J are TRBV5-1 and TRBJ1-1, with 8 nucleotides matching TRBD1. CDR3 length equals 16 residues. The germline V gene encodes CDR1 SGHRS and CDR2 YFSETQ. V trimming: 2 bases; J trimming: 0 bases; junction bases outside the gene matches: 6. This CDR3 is CASSLGWTGMNTEAFF. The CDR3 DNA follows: TGCGCCAGCAGCTTAGGATGGACAGGGATGAACACTGAAGCTTTCTTT.